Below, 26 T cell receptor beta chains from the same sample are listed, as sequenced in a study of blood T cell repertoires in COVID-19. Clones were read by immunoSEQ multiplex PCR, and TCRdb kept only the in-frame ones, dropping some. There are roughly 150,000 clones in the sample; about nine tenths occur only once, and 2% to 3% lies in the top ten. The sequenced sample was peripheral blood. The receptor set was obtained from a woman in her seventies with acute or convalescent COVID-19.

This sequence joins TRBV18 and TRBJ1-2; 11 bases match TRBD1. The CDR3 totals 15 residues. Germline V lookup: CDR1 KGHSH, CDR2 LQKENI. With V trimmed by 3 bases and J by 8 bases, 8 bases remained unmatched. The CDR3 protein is CASSPSGQGAGGYTF. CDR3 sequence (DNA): TGTGCCAGCTCACCGTCTGGACAGGGGGCAGGGGGCTACACCTTC.

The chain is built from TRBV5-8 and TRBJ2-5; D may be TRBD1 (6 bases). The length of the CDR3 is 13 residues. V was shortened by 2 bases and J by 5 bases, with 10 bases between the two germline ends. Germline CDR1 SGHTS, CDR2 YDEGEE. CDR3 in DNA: TGTGCCAGCAGCTTTATGGGGGCGGAGACCCAGTACTTC. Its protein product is CASSFMGAETQYF.

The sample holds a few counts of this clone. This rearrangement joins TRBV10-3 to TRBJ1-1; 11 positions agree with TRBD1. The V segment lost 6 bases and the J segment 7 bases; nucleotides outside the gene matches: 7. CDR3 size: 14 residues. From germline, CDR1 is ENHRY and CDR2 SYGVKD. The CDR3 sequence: CAISVGQGANEAFF. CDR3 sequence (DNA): TGTGCCATCAGCGTTGGACAGGGGGCTAATGAAGCTTTCTTT.

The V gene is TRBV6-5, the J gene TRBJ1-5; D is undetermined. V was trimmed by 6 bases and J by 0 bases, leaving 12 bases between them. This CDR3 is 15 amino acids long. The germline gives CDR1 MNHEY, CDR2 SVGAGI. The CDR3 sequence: CASSQPVDSNQPQHF. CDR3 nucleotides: TGTGCCAGCAGCCAACCGGTTGATAGCAATCAGCCCCAGCATTTT.

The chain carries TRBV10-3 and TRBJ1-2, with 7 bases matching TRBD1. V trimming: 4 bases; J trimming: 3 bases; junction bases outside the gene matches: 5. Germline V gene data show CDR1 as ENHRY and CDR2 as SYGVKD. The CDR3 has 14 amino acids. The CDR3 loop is CAISGDRDYYGYTF. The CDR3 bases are TGTGCCATCAGTGGGGACAGAGACTACTATGGCTACACCTTC.

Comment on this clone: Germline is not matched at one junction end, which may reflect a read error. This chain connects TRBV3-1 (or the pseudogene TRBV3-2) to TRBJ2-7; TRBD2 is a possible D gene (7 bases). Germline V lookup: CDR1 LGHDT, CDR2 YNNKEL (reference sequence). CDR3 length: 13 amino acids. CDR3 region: CASSQGGAYEQYF. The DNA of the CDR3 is TGTGCCAGCAGTCAAGGGGGGGCCTACGAGCAGTACTTC.

CDR3 sequence reads: CASRTQGAGEKLFF. CDR3 in DNA: TGTGCCAGCAGAACCCAGGGGGCCGGTGAAAAACTGTTTTTT. The chain couples TRBV2 to TRBJ1-4; the match to TRBD1 covers 8 bases. Trimming removed 6 bases from V and 7 bases from J; junction bases left unmatched: 7. The germline gives CDR1 SNHLY, CDR2 FYNNEI. The CDR3 sequence is 14 residues long.

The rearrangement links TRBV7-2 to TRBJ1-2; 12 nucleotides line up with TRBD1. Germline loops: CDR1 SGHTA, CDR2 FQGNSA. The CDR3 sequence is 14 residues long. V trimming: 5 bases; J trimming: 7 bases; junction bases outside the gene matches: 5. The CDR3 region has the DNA TGTGCCAGCAGCCTCCGGGACAGGGGGCCTGGCTACACCTTC. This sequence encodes CASSLRDRGPGYTF.

The CDR3 loop reads CASSQLLTGELFF. The CDR3 nucleotides are TGTGCCAGCAGCCAATTACTGACCGGGGAGCTGTTTTTT. This rearrangement joins TRBV3-1 (or the pseudogene TRBV3-2) to TRBJ2-2; D ambiguous. CDR3 length equals 13 residues. Germline V gives CDR1 LGHDT, CDR2 YNNKEL (reference sequence). V shed 2 bases and J shed 5 bases, with 6 bases lying between them.

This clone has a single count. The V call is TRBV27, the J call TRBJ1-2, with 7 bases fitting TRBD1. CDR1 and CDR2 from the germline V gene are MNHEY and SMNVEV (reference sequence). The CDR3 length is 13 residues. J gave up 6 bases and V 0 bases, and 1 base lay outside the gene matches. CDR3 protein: CASSLSRGHGYTF. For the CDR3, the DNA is TGTGCCAGCAGTTTATCGAGGGGGCATGGCTACACCTTC.

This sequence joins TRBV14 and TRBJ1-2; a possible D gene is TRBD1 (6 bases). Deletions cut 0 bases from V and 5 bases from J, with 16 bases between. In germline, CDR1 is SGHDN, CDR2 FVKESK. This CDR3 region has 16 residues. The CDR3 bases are TGTGCCAGCAGCCAAGAGGGGTACAGGGTGATGTATGGCTACACCTTC. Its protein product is CASSQEGYRVMYGYTF.

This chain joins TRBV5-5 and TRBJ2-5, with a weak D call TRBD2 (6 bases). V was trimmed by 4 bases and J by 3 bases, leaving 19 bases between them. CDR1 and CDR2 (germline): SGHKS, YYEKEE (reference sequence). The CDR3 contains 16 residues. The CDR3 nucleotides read TGTGCCAGCAGCCCGGTGGCGACTAGTGGGGAAGAGACCCAGTACTTC. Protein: CASSPVATSGEETQYF.

In DNA form, the CDR3 reads TGTGCCAGCAGCCCCACTAGCGGGGCGACGGGTTTTAACAATGAGCAGTTCTTC. This sequence encodes CASSPTSGATGFNNEQFF. The chain combines TRBV3-1 (or the pseudogene TRBV3-2) with TRBJ2-1; 10 nucleotides match TRBD2. Looked up from germline, CDR1 is LGHDT and CDR2 is YNNKEL (reference sequence). Trimming removed 4 bases from V and 5 bases from J; junction bases left unmatched: 14. This CDR3 is built from 18 residues.

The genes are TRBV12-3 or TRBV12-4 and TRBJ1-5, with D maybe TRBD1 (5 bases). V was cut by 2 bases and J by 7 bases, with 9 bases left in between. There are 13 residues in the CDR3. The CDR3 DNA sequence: TGTGCCAGCAGTTTATTCGGGGGACAGCCCCAGCATTTT. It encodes CASSLFGGQPQHF.

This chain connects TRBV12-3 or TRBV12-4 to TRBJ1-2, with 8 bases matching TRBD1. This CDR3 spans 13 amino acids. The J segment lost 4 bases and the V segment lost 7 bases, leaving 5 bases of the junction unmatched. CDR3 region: CASTRTGTYGYTF. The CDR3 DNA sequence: TGTGCCAGCACCCGGACAGGGACCTATGGCTACACCTTC.

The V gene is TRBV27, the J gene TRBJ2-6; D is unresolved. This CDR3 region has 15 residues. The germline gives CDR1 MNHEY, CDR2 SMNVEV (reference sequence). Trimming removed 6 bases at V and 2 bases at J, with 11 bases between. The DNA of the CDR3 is TGTGCCAGCAGCCGAGATTCTACTGGGGCCAACGTCCTGACTTTC. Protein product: CASSRDSTGANVLTF.

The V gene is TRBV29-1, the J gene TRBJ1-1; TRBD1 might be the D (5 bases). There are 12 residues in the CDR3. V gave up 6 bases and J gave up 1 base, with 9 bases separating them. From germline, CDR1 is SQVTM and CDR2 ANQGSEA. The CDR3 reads CSVTGQNTEAFF. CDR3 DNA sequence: TGCAGCGTCACCGGACAGAACACTGAAGCTTTCTTT.

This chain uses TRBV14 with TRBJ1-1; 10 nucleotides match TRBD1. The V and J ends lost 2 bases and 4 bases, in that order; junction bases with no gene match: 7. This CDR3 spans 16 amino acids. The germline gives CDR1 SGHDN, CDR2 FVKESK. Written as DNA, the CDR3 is TGTGCCAGCAGCCAACCAAAGGGGACAGGGGCCACTGAAGCTTTCTTT. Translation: CASSQPKGTGATEAFF.

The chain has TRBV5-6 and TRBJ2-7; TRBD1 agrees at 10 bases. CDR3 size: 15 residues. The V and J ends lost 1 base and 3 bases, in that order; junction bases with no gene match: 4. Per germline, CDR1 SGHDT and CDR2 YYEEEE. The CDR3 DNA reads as TGTGCCAGCAGCTTGCCGGGACAGGGGAACTACGAGCAGTACGTC. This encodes CASSLPGQGNYEQYV.

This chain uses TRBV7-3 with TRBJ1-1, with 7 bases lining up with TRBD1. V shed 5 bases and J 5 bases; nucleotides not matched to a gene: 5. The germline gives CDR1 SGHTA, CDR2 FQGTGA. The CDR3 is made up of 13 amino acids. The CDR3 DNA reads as TGTGCCAGCAGCGCTGACAGGGTTACTGAAGCTTTCTTT. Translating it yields CASSADRVTEAFF.

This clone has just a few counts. CDR3 in DNA: TGTGCCAGCAGCTTGCTGGGAGGGGCGAACACTGAAGCTTTCTTT. The encoded protein is CASSLLGGANTEAFF. The rearrangement uses TRBV7-9 and TRBJ1-1; tentative D call: TRBD1 (5 bases). Germline values: CDR1 SEHNR, CDR2 FQNEAQ (reference sequence). The CDR3 extends over 15 amino acids. Trimming stripped 3 bases from V and 1 base from J, with 12 bases between. The full variable domain, with the rest looked up from reference TRBV7-9 and TRBJ1-1, is DTGVSQNPRHKITKRGQNVTFRCDPISEHNRLYWYRQTLGQGPEFLTYFQNEAQLEKSRLLSDRFSAERPKGSFSTLEIQRTEQGDSAMYLCASSLLGGANTEAFFGQGTRLTVV.

This CDR3 reads CASTRDRGHGGYTF. The DNA for the CDR3 is TGTGCCAGCACCCGGGACAGGGGGCACGGGGGCTACACCTTC. This chain uses TRBV2 with TRBJ1-2; TRBD1 matches 12 bases. Germline V lookup: CDR1 SNHLY, CDR2 FYNNEI. With V trimmed by 7 bases and J by 8 bases, 8 bases remained unmatched. The CDR3 is 14 amino acids.

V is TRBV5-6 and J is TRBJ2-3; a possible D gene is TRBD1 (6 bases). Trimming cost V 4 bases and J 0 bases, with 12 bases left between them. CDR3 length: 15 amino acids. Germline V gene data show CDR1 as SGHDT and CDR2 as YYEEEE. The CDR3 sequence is CASSPWTASTDTQYF. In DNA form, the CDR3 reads TGTGCCAGCAGCCCCTGGACAGCTAGCACAGATACGCAGTATTTT.

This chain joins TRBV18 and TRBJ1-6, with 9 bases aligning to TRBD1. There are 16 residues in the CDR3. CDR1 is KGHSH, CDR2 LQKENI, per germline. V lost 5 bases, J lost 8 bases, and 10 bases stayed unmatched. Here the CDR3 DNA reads TGTGCCAGCTCAAATCCGGGACAGGGTCACTATTCACCCCTCCACTTT. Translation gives CASSNPGQGHYSPLHF.

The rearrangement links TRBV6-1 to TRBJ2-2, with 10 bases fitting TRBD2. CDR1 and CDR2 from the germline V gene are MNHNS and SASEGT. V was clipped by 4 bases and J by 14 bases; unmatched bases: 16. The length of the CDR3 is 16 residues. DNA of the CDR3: TGTGCCAGCAGTGGCCCGGGACTAGCGAACACCGGCCCCCTGTTTTTT. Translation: CASSGPGLANTGPLFF.

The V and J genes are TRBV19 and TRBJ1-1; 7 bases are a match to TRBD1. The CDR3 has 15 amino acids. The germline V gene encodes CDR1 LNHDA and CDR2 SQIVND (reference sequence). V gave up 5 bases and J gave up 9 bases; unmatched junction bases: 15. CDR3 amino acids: CASSPGTGAGRKAFF. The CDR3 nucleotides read TGTGCCAGTAGTCCAGGAACAGGGGCTGGGAGGAAAGCTTTCTTT.